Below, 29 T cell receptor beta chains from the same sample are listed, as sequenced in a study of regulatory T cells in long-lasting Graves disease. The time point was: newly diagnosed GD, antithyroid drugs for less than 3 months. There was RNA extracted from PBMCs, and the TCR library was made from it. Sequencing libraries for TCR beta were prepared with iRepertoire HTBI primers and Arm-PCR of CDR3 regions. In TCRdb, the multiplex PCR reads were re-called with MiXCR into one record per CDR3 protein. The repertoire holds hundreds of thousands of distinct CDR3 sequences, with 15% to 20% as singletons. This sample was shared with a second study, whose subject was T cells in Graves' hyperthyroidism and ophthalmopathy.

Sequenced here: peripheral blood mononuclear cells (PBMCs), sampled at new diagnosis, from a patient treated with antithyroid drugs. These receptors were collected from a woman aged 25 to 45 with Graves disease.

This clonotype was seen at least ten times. For the CDR3, the DNA is TGTGCCAGCAGTTTATCCTCCCGACAGGGGGTATGGAAAGCTTTCTTT. Amino acids: CASSLSSRQGVWKAFF. The gene calls are TRBV28 and TRBJ1-1; 9 nucleotides agree with TRBD1. The V and J ends lost 1 base and 9 bases, in that order; junction bases with no gene match: 12. Per the germline V gene, CDR1 is MDHEN and CDR2 is SYDVKM. The CDR3 has 16 residues.

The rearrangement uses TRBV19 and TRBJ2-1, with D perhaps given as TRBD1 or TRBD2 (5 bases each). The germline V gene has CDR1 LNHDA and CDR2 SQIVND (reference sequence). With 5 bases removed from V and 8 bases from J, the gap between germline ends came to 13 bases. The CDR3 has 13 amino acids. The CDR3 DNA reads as TGTGCCAGTAGTTACGGGGCTGGATATGAGCAGTTCTTC. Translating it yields CASSYGAGYEQFF.

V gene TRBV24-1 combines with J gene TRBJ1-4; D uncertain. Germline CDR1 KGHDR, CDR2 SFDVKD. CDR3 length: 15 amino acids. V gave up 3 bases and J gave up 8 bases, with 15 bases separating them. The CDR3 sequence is CATSDTWDRWEKLFF. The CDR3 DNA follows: TGTGCCACCAGTGATACCTGGGATCGGTGGGAAAAACTGTTTTTT.

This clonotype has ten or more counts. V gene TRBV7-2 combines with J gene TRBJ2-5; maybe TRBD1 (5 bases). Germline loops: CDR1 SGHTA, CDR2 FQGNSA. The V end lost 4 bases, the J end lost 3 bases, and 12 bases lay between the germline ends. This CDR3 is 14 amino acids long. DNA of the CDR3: TGTGCCAGCAGCTGGGGCGTTGGGGAAGAGACCCAGTACTTC. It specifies CASSWGVGEETQYF. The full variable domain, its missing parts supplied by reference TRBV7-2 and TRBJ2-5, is GAGVSQSPSNKVTEKGKDVELRCDPISGHTALYWYRQSLGQGLEFLIYFQGNSAPDKSGLPSDRFSAERTGGSVSTLTIQRTQQEDSAVYLCASSWGVGEETQYFGPGTRLLVL.

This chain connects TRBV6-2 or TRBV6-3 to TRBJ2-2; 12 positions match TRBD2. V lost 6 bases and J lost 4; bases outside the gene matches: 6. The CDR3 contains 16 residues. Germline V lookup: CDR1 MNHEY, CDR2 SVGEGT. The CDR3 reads CASSLLAGGPTGELFF. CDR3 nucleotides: TGTGCCAGCAGCTTACTAGCGGGAGGACCCACCGGGGAGCTGTTTTTT.

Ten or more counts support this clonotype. The CDR3 nucleotides read TGTGCCAGCAGACTCGGACAGGGAACGGAGCAGTACTTC. It specifies CASRLGQGTEQYF. The chain couples TRBV6-1 to TRBJ2-7; 8 bases agree with TRBD1. Trimming took 6 bases from V and 7 from J; bases not matched to a gene: 8. The CDR3 is 13 residues long. The germline gives CDR1 MNHNS, CDR2 SASEGT.

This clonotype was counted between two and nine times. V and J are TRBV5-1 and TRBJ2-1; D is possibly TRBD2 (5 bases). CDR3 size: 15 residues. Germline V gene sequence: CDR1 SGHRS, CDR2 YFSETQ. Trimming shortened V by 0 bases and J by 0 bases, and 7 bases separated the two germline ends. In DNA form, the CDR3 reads TGCGCCAGCAGCTTGGAGCGGTACTCCTACAATGAGCAGTTCTTC. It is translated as CASSLERYSYNEQFF. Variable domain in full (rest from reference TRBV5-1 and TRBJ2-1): KAGVTQTPRYLIKTRGQQVTLSCSPISGHRSVSWYQQTPGQGLQFLFEYFSETQRNKGNFPGRFSGRQFSNSRSEMNVSTLELGDSALYLCASSLERYSYNEQFFGPGTRLTVL.

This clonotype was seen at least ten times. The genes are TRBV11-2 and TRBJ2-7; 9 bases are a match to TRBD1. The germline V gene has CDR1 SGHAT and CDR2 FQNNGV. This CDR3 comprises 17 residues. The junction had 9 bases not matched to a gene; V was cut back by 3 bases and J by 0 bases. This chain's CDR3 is CASSFRDRAKHSYEQYF. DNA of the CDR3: TGTGCCAGCAGCTTCCGGGACAGGGCTAAGCACTCCTACGAGCAGTACTTC.

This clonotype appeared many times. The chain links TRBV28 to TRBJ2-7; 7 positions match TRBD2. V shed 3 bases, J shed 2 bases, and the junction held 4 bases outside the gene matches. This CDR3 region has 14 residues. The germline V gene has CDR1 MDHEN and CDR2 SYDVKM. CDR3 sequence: CASSLLRGTYEQYF. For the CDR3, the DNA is TGTGCCAGCAGTTTGTTGCGGGGGACCTACGAGCAGTACTTC.

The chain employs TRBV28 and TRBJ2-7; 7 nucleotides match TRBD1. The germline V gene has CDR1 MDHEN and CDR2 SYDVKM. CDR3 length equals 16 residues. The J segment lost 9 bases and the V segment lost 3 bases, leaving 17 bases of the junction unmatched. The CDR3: CASSFPPGTASRAQYF. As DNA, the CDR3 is TGTGCCAGCAGTTTTCCCCCCGGGACAGCCTCTCGTGCGCAGTACTTC.

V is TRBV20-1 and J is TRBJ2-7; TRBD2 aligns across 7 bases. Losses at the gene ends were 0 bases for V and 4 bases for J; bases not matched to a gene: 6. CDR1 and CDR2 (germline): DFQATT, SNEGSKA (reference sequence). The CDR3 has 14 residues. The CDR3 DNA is TGCAGTGCTAGAGATGGGACTAACCCTTACGAGCAGTACTTC. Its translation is CSARDGTNPYEQYF.

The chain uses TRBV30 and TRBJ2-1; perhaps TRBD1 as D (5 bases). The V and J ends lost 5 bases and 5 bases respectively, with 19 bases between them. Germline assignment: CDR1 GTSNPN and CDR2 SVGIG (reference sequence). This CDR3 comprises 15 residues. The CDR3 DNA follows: TGTGCCTGGGATCCGCAGGGTTTTCAGGACAATGAGCAGTTCTTC. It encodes CAWDPQGFQDNEQFF.

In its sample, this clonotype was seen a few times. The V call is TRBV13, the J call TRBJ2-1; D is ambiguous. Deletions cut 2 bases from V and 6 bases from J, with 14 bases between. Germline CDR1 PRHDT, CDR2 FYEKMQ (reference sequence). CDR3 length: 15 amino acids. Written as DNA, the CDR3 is TGTGCCAGCAGCTTACTAGTTGGTCTACGCAATGAGCAGTTCTTC. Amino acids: CASSLLVGLRNEQFF.

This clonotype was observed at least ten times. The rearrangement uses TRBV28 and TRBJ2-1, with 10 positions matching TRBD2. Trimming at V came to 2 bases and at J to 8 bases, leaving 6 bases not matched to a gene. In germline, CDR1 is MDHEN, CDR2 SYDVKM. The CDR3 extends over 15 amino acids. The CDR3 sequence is CASSLEAAGGYEQFF. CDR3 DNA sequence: TGTGCCAGCAGTTTAGAAGCAGCGGGAGGGTATGAGCAGTTCTTC. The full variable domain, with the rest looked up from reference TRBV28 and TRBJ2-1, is DVKVTQSSRYLVKRTGEKVFLECVQDMDHENMFWYRQDPGLGLRLIYFSYDVKMKEKGDIPEGYSVSREKKERFSLILESASTNQTSMYLCASSLEAAGGYEQFFGPGTRLTVL.

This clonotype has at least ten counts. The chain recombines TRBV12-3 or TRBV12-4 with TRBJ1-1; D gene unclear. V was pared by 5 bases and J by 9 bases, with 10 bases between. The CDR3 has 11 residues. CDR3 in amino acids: CASSLERKAFF. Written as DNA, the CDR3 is TGTGCCAGCAGTCTGGAACGTAAAGCTTTCTTT.

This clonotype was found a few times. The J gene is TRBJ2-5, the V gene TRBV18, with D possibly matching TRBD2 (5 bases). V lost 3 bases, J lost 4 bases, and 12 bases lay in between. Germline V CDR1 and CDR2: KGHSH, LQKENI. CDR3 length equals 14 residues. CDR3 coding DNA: TGTGCCAGCTCACCCCTCCCCGAGGGAGAGACCCAGTACTTC. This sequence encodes CASSPLPEGETQYF. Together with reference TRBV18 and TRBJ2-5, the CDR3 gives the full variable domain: NAGVMQNPRHLVRRRGQEARLRCSPMKGHSHVYWYRQLPEEGLKFMVYLQKENIIDESGMPKERFSAEFPKEGPSILRIQQVVRGDSAAYFCASSPLPEGETQYFGPGTRLLVL.

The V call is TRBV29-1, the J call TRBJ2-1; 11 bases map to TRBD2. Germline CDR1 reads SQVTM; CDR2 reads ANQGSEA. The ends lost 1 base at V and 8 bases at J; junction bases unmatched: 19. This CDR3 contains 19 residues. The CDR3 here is CSVEGSVLSGRASADEQFF. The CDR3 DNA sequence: TGCAGCGTTGAAGGATCTGTCCTTAGCGGGAGGGCCTCCGCCGATGAGCAGTTCTTC.

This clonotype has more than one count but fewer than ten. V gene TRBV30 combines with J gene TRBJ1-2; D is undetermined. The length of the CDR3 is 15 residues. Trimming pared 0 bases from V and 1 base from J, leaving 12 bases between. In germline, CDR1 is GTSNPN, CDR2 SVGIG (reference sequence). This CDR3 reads CAWSVYGGRNYGYTF. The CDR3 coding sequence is TGTGCCTGGAGTGTATATGGAGGTCGTAACTATGGCTACACCTTC.

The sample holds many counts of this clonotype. The CDR3 nucleotides are TGTGCCAGCAGCTCCCCCCCAGTGGGACGTCCGGACGAAAACGTCAATGAGCAGTTCTTC. This encodes CASSSPPVGRPDENVNEQFF. J is TRBJ2-1 and V is TRBV7-9, with D perhaps assigned TRBD1 or TRBD2 (5 bases each). Trimming removed 4 bases from V and 6 bases from J, with 31 bases in between. The germline V gene encodes CDR1 SEHNR and CDR2 FQNEAQ (reference sequence). This CDR3 comprises 20 residues.

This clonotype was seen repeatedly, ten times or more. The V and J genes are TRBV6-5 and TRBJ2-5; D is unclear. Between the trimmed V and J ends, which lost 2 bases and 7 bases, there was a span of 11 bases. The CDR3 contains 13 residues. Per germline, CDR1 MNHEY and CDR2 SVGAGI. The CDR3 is CASSYGVMGTQYF. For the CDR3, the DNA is TGTGCCAGCAGTTACGGTGTGATGGGGACCCAGTACTTC.

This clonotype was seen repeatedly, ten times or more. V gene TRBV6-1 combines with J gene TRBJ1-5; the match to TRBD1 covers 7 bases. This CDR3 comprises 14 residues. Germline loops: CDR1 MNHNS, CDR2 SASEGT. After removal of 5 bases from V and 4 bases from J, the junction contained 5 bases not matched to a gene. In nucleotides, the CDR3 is TGTGCCAGCAGTAAGGGACAGACTAATCAGCCCCAGCATTTT. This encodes CASSKGQTNQPQHF.

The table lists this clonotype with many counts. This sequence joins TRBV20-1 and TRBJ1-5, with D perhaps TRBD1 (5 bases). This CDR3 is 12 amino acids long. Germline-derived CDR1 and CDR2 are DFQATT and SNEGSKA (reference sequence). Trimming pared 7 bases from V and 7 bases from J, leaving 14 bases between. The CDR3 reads CSVQGTGQPQHF. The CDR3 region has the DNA TGCAGTGTCCAGGGAACGGGACAGCCCCAGCATTTT.

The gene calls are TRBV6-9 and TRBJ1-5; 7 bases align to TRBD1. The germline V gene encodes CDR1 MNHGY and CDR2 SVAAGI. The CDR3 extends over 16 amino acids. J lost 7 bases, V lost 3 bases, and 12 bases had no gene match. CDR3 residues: CASSYQSDRENQPQHF. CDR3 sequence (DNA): TGTGCCAGCAGTTACCAGTCCGACAGGGAGAACCAGCCCCAGCATTTT.

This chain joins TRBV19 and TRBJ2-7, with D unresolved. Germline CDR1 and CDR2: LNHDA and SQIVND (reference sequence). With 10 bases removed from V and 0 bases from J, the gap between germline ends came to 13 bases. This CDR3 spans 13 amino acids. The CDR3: CATTAPSSYEQYF. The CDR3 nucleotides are TGTGCCACTACAGCCCCTTCCTCCTACGAGCAGTACTTC.

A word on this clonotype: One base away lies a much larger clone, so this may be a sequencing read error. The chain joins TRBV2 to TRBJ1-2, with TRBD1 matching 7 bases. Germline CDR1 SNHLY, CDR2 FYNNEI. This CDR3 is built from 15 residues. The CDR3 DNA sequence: TGTACCAGCAGTGAAGTTCTGACAGGGTTCTATGGCTACACCTTC. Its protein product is CTSSEVLTGFYGYTF.

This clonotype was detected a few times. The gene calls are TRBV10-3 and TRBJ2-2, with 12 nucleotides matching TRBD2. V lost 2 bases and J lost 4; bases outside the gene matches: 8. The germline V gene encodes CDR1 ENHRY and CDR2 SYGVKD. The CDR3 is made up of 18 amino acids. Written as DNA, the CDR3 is TGTGCCATCAGTGAGGCTAGCGGGAGGGCCGATGGCACCGGGGAGCTGTTTTTT. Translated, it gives CAISEASGRADGTGELFF.

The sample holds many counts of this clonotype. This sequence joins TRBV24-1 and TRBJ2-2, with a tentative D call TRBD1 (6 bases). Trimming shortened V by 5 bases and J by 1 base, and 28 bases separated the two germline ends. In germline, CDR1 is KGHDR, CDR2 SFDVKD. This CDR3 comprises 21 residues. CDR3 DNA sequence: TGTGCCACCAGTGCCCATTCCCCAGAGGGGGTGAAAGGGAGGAACACCGGGGAGCTGTTTTTT. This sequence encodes CATSAHSPEGVKGRNTGELFF.

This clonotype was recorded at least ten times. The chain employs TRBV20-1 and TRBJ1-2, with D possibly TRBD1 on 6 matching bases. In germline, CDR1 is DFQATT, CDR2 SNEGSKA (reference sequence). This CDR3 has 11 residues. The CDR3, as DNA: TGCAGGGGGGGGGCTAGCTATGGCTACACCTTC. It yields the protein CRGGASYGYTF.

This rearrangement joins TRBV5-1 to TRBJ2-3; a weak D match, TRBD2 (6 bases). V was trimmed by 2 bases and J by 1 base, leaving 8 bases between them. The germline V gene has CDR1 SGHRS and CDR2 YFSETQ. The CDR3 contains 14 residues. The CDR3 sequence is CASSFQRGTDTQYF. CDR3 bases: TGCGCCAGCAGCTTCCAGCGGGGCACAGATACGCAGTATTTT.